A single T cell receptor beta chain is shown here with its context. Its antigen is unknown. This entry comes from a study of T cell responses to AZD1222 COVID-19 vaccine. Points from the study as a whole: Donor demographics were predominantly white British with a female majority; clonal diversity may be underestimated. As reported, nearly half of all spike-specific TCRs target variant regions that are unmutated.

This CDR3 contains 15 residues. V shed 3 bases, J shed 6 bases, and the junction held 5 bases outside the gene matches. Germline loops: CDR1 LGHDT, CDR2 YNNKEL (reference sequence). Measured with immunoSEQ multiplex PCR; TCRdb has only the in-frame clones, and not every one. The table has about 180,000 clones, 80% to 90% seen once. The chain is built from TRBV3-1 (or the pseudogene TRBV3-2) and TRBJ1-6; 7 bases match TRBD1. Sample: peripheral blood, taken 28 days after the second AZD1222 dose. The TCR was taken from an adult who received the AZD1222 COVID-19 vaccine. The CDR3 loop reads CASSQTGRSNSPLHF. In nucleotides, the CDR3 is TGTGCCAGCAGCCAGACAGGGCGAAGTAATTCACCCCTCCACTTT.